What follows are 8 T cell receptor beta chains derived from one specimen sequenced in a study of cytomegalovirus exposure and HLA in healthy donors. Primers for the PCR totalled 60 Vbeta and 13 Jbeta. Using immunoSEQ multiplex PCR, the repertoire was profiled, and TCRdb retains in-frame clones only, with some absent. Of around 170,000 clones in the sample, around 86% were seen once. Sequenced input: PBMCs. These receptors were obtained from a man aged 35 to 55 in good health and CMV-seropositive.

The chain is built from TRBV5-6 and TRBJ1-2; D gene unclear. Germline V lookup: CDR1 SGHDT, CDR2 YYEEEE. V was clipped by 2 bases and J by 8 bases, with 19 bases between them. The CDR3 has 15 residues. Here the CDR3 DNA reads TGTGCCAGCAGCTTCTCCCGCGAGGCAGTACGGGGCTACACCTTC. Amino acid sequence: CASSFSREAVRGYTF.

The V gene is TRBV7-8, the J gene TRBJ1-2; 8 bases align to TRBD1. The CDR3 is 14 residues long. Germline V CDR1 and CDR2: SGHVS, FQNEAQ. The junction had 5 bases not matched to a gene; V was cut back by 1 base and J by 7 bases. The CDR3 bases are TGTGCCAGCAGCTTAGACAGGGGGTCTTTTGGCTACACCTTC. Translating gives CASSLDRGSFGYTF.

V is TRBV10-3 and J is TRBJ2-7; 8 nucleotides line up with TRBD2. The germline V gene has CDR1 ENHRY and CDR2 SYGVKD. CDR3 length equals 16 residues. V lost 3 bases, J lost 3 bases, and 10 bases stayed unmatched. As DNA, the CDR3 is TGTGCCATCAGTGATCGAGCGGGGGAGGGGGGCTACGAGCAGTACTTC. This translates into CAISDRAGEGGYEQYF.

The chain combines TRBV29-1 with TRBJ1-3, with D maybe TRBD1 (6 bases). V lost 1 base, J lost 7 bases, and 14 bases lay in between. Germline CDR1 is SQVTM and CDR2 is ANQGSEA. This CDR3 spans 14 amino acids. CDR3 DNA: TGCAGCGTTGAAGGTGCAGGGGTTGAGAACACCATATATTTT. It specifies CSVEGAGVENTIYF.

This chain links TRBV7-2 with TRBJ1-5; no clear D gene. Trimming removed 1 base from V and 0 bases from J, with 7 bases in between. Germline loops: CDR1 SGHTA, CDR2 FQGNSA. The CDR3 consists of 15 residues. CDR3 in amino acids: CASSLDGDSNQPQHF. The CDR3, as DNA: TGTGCCAGCAGCTTAGATGGAGATAGCAATCAGCCCCAGCATTTT.

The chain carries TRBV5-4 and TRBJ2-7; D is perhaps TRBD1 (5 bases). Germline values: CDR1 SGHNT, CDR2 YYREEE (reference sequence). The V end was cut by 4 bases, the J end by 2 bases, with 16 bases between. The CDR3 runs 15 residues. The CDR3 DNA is TGTGCCAGCAGCCTCAGTGCAGGGCTGGCCTACGAGCAGTACTTC. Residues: CASSLSAGLAYEQYF.

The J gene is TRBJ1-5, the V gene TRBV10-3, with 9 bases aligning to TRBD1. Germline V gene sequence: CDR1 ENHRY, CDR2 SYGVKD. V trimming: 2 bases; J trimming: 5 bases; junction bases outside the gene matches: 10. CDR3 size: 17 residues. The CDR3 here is CAISEARPGQGDQPQHF. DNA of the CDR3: TGTGCCATCAGTGAGGCACGACCGGGACAGGGAGATCAGCCCCAGCATTTT.

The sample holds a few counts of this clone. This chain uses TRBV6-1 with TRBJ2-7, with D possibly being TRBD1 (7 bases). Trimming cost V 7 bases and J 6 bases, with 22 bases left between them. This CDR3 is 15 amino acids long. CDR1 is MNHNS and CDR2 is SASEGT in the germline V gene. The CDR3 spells CASNLDRAGGGEQYF. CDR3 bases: TGTGCCAGCAACCTCGACAGGGCCGGGGGCGGCGAGCAGTACTTC.